A selection of T cell receptor beta chains follows, all from one sample in a study of cytomegalovirus exposure and HLA in healthy donors. Assay: immunoSEQ multiplex PCR; the TCRdb copy retains only in-frame clones and omits some. The sample contains approximately 110,000 clones, about two thirds of which appear only once. Sequencing was done on a sample of PBMCs. The receptors were sampled from a man between 60 and 75 years old in good health and CMV-seropositive. Both conserved end residues are part of each CDR3.

CDR3 length | J gene | V gene | CDR3 protein
13 | TRBJ1-2 | TRBV11-2 | CASSLSQGTGYTF
12 | TRBJ1-3 | TRBV4-1 | CASSQPRNTIYF
12 | TRBJ2-5 | TRBV5-6 | CASSFGAETQYF
13 | TRBJ1-4 | TRBV9 | CASGGAYNEKLFF
18 | TRBJ2-3 | TRBV4-1 | CASSQDRASGGHTDTQYF
14 | TRBJ2-7 | TRBV5-1 | CASSVAGTDYEQYF
12 | TRBJ2-7 | TRBV30 | CAWSVGGREQYF
14 | TRBJ1-6 | TRBV6-5 | CASRVTGRVSPLHF
14 | TRBJ2-5 | TRBV6-1 | CASSEGWGGETQYF
14 | TRBJ2-7 | TRBV6-6 | CASSYRDRQDEQYF
14 | TRBJ1-6 | TRBV2 | CASFSTTPNSPLHF
15 | TRBJ2-3 | TRBV15 | CATSREGLITDTQYF
13 | TRBJ1-5 | TRBV30 | CAWSPDRDQPQHF
16 | TRBJ2-2 | TRBV27 | CASRGLTTGNTGELFF
12 | TRBJ1-2 | TRBV5-1 | CASSYTGYGYTF
15 | TRBJ2-3 | TRBV18 | CASSPPSQGSDTQYF
15 | TRBJ1-4 | TRBV5-6 | CASSFHSSTNEKLFF
15 | TRBJ2-1 | TRBV4-1 | CASQIRLAVGNEQFF
16 | TRBJ2-7 | TRBV15 | CATSRGGGRGFSEQYF
14 | TRBJ1-6 | TRBV11-2 | CASSFSGDNSPLHF
16 | TRBJ1-6 | TRBV28 | CASSLGPEEFNSPLHF
16 | TRBJ1-5 | TRBV7-2 | CASSLEGVGRDQPQHF
15 | TRBJ1-6 | TRBV7-8 | CASSLEGDGNSPLHF
12 | TRBJ1-5 | TRBV7-2 | CASSPPGEPQHF
14 | TRBJ1-1 | TRBV5-1 | CASSALTGNTEAFF
15 | TRBJ1-5 | TRBV6-1 | CASRGDRAYNQPQHF
18 | TRBJ2-3 | TRBV5-1 | CASSLGLAGGPGTDTQYF
18 | TRBJ1-3 | TRBV5-6 | CASSDRTGPRRSGNTIYF
14 | TRBJ2-7 | TRBV21-1 | CASDKGLTNYEQYF
13 | TRBJ2-5 | TRBV6-1 | CASSEASWETQYF
14 | TRBJ2-7 | TRBV7-3 | CASSPGSPWDEQYF
14 | TRBJ1-2 | TRBV9 | CASSVDPRPDGYTF
16 | TRBJ2-7 | TRBV2 | CASGRLESGGFYEQYF
14 | TRBJ1-2 | TRBV10-3 | CAIRKQGEDYGYTF
16 | TRBJ2-4 | TRBV13 | CASSLEGGGPKNIQYF
16 | TRBJ2-5 | TRBV15 | CATSRDHYGGQETQYF
19 | TRBJ2-6 | TRBV5-1 | CASSTPTGDPAVWANVLTF
15 | TRBJ2-2 | TRBV5-1 | CASSPGQPTYGELFF
16 | TRBJ1-1 | TRBV5-1 | CASSLDGATINTEAFF
14 | TRBJ1-2 | TRBV29-1 | CSVGGTGGTYGYTF
14 | TRBJ2-3 | TRBV7-3 | CASSLAGGTDTQYF
11 | TRBJ1-1 | TRBV2 | CASDRGLEAFF
11 | TRBJ2-1 | TRBV2 | CASSQGDEQFF
15 | TRBJ1-5 | TRBV10-3 | CAISGGGQINQPQHF
14 | TRBJ1-2 | TRBV9 | CASSEMTGRGGYTF